This T cell receptor beta chain came from a study of CD8+CD57+ T cells in acquired aplastic anemia. Study-level background: Sorted CD4+ and CD8+ cells gave a mean 3.2 ug DNA, range 0.2 to 27.4 ug. Healthy donor CD4+ cell samples had a mean of roughly 10 million reads. Overall study findings and caveats: Controls did not differ significantly from patients in CD8+ Simpson's diversity.

Germline assignment: CDR1 SGHKS and CDR2 YYEKEE (reference sequence). Between the trimmed V and J ends, which lost 4 bases and 12 bases, there was a span of 7 bases. CDR3 size: 9 residues. Profiling of TCR beta VDJ combinations and CDR3 sequences used genomic DNA as template. TCRdb used MiXCR to reprocess the reads, holding one entry per CDR3 protein. The sample has 200,000 to 250,000 distinct CDR3 sequences, over 55% seen once. Points on this clonotype: The antigen remains unidentified.

Material for sequencing was sorted CD4+, CD8+, or CD8+CD57+ T cells (not recorded which) from PBMCs. The chain uses TRBV5-5 and TRBJ1-2; D ambiguous. The TCR was taken from a human donor in good health. CDR3 nucleotides: TGTGCCAGCAGCGGATGGGACACCTTC. It translates to CASSGWDTF.